The sequence of this TCR beta chain was determined in a study of human T cells and chemical hapten exposure. Details on this clonotype: Its cognate antigen is unknown.

General study findings and limits: No shift was seen in TCRs above 1 in 1000 frequency with DPC sensitization.

Original methodology: Ranging from about 23,224 to 700,000, TCR counts per sample had a median value of approximately 97,000. Using its own MiXCR run on the RACE reads, TCRdb lists one record per CDR3 protein. TCRdb, rather than the study authors, made the V and J calls. The data show about 93,000 distinct CDR3 sequences, roughly 8% seen once. Time point given: healthy volunteer bleed at 2 weeks. Extraction yielded total RNA from whole blood (unfractionated). The V gene end was trimmed by 5 bases and the J gene end by 3 bases; junction bases not matched to a gene: 7. The CDR3 consists of 15 residues. Germline values: CDR1 MDHEN, CDR2 SYDVKM.

The clonotype originates from a female donor in good health. Some clones in this sample may be carry-over from other donors' samples. Sample: whole blood. V is TRBV28 and J is TRBJ2-7; 10 nucleotides agree with TRBD1. This CDR3 is CASSRPGQGFYEQYF. The CDR3 DNA follows: TGTGCCAGCAGTAGACCGGGACAGGGGTTCTACGAGCAGTACTTC.